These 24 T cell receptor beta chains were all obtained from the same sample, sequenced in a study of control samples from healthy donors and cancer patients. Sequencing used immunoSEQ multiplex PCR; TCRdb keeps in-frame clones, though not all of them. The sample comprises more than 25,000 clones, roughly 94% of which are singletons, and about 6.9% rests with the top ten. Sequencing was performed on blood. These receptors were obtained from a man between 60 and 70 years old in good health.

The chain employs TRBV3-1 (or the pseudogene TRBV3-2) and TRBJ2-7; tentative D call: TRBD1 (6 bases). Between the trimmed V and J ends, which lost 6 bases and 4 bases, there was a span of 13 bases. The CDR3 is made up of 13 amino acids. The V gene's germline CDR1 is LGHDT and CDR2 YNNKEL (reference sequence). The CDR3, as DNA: TGTGCCAGCAGAGAGGAAGGGACATACGAGCAGTACTTC. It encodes CASREEGTYEQYF.

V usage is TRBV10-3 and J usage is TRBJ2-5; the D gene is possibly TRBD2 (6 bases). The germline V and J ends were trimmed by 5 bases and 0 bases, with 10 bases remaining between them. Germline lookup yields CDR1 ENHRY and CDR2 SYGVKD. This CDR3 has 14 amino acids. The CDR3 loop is CAISLAGNQETQYF. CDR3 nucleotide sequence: TGTGCCATCAGTCTCGCGGGAAACCAAGAGACCCAGTACTTC.

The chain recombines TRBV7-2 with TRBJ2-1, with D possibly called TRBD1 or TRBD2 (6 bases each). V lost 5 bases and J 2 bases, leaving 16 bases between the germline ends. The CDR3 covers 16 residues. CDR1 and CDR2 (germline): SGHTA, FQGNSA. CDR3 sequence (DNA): TGTGCCAGCAGCAGGACGAGGGGGGCTACCTACAATGAGCAGTTCTTC. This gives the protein CASSRTRGATYNEQFF.

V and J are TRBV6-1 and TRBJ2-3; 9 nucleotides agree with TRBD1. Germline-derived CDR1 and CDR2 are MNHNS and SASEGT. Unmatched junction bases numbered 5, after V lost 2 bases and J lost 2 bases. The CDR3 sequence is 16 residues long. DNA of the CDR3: TGTGCCAGCAGTGAATGGGGACAGGGCTTCACAGATACGCAGTATTTT. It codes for CASSEWGQGFTDTQYF.

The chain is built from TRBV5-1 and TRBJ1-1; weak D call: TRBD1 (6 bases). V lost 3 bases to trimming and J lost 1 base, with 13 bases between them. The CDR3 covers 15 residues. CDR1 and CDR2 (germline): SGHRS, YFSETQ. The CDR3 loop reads CASSSRTAGNTEAFF. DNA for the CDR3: TGCGCCAGCAGCTCGAGGACAGCGGGGAACACTGAAGCTTTCTTT.

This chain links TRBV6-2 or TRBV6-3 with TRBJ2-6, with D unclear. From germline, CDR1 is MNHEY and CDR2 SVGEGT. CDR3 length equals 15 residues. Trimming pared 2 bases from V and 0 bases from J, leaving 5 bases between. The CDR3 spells CASSYRISGANVLTF. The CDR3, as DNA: TGTGCCAGCAGTTACAGGATCTCTGGGGCCAACGTCCTGACTTTC.

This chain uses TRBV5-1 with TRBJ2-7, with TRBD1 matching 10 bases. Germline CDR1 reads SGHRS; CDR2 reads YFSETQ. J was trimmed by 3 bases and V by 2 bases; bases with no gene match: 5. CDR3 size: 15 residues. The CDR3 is CASSFGGTGDYEQYF. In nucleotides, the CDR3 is TGCGCCAGCAGCTTTGGGGGGACAGGGGACTACGAGCAGTACTTC.

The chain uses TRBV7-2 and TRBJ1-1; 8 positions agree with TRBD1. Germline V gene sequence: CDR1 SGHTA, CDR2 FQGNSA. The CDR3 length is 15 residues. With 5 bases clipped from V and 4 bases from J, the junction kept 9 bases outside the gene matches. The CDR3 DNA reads TGTGCCAGCAGCCTACAGACAGGGGCCAGCACTGAAGCTTTCTTT. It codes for CASSLQTGASTEAFF. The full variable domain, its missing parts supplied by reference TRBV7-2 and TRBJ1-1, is GAGVSQSPSNKVTEKGKDVELRCDPISGHTALYWYRQSLGQGLEFLIYFQGNSAPDKSGLPSDRFSAERTGGSVSTLTIQRTQQEDSAVYLCASSLQTGASTEAFFGQGTRLTVV.

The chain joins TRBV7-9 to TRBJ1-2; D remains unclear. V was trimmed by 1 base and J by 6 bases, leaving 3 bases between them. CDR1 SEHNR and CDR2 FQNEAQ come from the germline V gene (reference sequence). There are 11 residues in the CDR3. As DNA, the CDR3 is TGTGCCAGCAGCTTAGGAAATGGCTACACCTTC. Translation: CASSLGNGYTF.

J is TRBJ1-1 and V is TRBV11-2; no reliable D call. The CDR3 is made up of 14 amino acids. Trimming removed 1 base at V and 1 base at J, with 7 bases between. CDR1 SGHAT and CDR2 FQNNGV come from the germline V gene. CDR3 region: CASSLALGNTEAFF. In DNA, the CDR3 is TGTGCCAGCAGCTTAGCTTTGGGGAACACTGAAGCTTTCTTT.

The CDR3 nucleotides are TGTGCCAGCAGTGAAGTAGGGACAGGGGACGTGCAGTACTTC. It yields the protein CASSEVGTGDVQYF. This rearrangement joins TRBV6-1 to TRBJ2-7, with 10 positions matching TRBD1. J was trimmed by 9 bases and V by 1 base; bases with no gene match: 6. The CDR3 length is 14 residues. Germline CDR1 reads MNHNS; CDR2 reads SASEGT.

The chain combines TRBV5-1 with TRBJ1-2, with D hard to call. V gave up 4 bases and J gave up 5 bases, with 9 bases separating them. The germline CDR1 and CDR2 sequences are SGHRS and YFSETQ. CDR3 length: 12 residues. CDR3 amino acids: CASSEDLYGYTF. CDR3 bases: TGCGCCAGCAGCGAGGACCTTTATGGCTACACCTTC.

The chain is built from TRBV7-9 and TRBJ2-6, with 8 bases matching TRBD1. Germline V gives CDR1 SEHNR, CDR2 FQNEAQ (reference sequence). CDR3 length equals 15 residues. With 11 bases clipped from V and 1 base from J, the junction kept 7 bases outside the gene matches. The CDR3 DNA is TGTGCCGGCCAGGGGGCCCAGTCTGGGGCCAACGTCCTGACTTTC. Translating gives CAGQGAQSGANVLTF.

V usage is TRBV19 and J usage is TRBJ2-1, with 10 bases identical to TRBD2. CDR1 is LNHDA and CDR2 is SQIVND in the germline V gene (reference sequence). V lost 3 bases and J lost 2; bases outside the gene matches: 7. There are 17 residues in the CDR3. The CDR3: CASSMDSGGHTYNEQFF. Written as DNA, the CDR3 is TGTGCCAGTAGTATGGATAGCGGGGGGCATACCTACAATGAGCAGTTCTTC.

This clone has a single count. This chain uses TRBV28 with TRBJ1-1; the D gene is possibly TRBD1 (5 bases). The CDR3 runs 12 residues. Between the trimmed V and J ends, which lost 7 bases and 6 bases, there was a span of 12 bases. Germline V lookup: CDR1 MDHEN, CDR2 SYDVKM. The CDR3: CASIGTDPEAFF. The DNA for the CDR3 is TGTGCCAGCATTGGGACGGACCCTGAAGCTTTCTTT.

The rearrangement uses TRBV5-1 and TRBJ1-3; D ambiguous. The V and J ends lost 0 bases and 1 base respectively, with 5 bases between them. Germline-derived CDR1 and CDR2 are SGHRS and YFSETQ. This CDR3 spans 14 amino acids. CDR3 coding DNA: TGCGCCAGCAGCTTGGACAGTTCTGGAAACACCATATATTTT. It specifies CASSLDSSGNTIYF.

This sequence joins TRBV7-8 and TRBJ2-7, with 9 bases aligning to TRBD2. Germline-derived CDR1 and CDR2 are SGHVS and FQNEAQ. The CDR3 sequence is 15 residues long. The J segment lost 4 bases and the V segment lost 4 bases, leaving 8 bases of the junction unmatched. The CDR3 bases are TGTGCCAGCAGCTACCAGGCTAGCGGGGAGTACGAGCAGTACTTC. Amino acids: CASSYQASGEYEQYF.

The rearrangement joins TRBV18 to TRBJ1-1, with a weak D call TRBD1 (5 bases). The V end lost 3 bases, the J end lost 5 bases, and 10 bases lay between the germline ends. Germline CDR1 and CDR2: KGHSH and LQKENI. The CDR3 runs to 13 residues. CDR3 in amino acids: CASSPQGYTEAFF. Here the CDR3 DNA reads TGTGCCAGCTCACCCCAGGGTTATACTGAAGCTTTCTTT.

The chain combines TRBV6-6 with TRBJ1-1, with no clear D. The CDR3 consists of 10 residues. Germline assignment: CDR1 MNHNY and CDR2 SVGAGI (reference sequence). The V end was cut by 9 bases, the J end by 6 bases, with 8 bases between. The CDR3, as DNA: TGTGCCAGTTGGGGTGCTGAAGCTTTCTTT. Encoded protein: CASWGAEAFF.

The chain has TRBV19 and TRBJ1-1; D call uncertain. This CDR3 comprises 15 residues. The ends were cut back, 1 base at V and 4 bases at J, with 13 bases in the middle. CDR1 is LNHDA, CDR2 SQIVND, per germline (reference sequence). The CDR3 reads CASSIVSAGSTEAFF. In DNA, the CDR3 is TGTGCCAGTAGTATAGTGTCCGCTGGTAGCACTGAAGCTTTCTTT. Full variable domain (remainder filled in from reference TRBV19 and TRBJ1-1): DGGITQSPKYLFRKEGQNVTLSCEQNLNHDAMYWYRQDPGQGLRLIYYSQIVNDFQKGDIAEGYSVSREKKESFPLTVTSAQKNPTAFYLCASSIVSAGSTEAFFGQGTRLTVV.

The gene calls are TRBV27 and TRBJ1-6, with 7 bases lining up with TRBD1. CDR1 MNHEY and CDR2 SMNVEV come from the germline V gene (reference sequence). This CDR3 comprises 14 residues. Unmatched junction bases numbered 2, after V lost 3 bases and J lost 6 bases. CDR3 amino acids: CASSLGQLNSPLHF. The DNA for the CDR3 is TGTGCCAGCAGTTTGGGACAGCTTAATTCACCCCTCCACTTT.

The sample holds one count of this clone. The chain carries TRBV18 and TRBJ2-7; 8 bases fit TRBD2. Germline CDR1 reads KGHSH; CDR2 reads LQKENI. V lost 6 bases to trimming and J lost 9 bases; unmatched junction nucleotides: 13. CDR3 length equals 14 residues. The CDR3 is CASSPSGTSDRQYF. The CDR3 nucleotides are TGTGCCAGCTCGCCATCCGGGACTAGTGACCGGCAGTACTTC.

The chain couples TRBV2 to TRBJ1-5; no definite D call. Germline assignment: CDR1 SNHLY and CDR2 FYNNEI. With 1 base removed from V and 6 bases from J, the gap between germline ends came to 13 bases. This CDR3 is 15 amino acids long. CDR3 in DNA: TGTGCCAGCAGTGAAGAAGGTGTCGCGTCTCAGCCCCAGCATTTT. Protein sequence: CASSEEGVASQPQHF.

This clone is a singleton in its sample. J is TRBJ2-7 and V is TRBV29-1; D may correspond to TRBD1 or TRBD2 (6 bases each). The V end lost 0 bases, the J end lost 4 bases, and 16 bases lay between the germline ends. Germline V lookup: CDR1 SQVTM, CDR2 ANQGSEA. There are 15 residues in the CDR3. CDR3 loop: CSVEDFGGDNYEQYF. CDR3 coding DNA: TGCAGCGTTGAAGATTTCGGAGGGGACAATTACGAGCAGTACTTC.